One and the same sample provided the 8 T cell receptor beta chains below, sequenced in a study of OX40 agonist ivuxolimab in advanced cancers. This table comes from immunoSEQ multiplex PCR, and its TCRdb copy is limited to in-frame clones, with some not included. Of 55,000 to 65,000 clones in the sample, 80% to 90% were seen once. The material sequenced was CD4+ or CD8+ T cells sorted from blood, taken in a trial of the OX40 agonist ivuxolimab. The receptors stem from an adult with an advanced solid tumor such as melanoma, head and neck, liver or kidney cancer.

This clone was counted between two and nine times. The chain uses TRBV6-1 and TRBJ2-1; no clear D. The CDR3 has 14 residues. V was clipped by 5 bases and J by 1 base, with 9 bases between them. Germline-derived CDR1 and CDR2 are MNHNS and SASEGT. CDR3 loop: CASSRSHSYNEQFF. CDR3 in DNA: TGTGCCAGCAGTCGCTCCCATTCCTACAATGAGCAGTTCTTC.

The chain couples TRBV7-3 to TRBJ2-6, with unresolved D. V was cut by 5 bases and J by 4 bases, with 15 bases left in between. Germline V gene sequence: CDR1 SGHTA, CDR2 FQGTGA. CDR3 length: 16 residues. The CDR3 here is CASSPAGGSGANVLTF. Here the CDR3 DNA reads TGTGCCAGCAGCCCCGCAGGTGGGTCCGGGGCCAACGTCCTGACTTTC.

This clone has only one observation. V and J are TRBV11-2 and TRBJ2-1, with D perhaps matching TRBD2 (6 bases). V was cut by 1 base and J by 0 bases, with 10 bases left in between. CDR1 SGHAT and CDR2 FQNNGV come from the germline V gene. The CDR3 loop spans 16 amino acids. CDR3 sequence: CASSLVGDFSYNEQFF. The CDR3 nucleotides read TGTGCCAGCAGCTTAGTGGGGGACTTCTCCTACAATGAGCAGTTCTTC.

The rearrangement links TRBV7-2 to TRBJ1-2; 9 nucleotides align to TRBD1. V gave up 6 bases and J gave up 3 bases; unmatched junction bases: 5. CDR3 length: 14 residues. The germline gives CDR1 SGHTA, CDR2 FQGNSA. The CDR3 protein is CASRPGQGDYGYTF. CDR3 nucleotides: TGTGCCAGCAGGCCGGGACAGGGTGACTATGGCTACACCTTC.

The chain combines TRBV5-1 with TRBJ1-4, with no clear D. Germline CDR1 reads SGHRS; CDR2 reads YFSETQ. There are 10 residues in the CDR3. V lost 3 bases and J 11 bases, leaving 5 bases between the germline ends. CDR3 loop: CASSSGKLFF. CDR3 in DNA: TGCGCCAGCAGCTCGGGGAAACTGTTTTTT.

V and J are TRBV13 and TRBJ2-5, with D possibly TRBD2 on 5 matching bases. This CDR3 region has 14 residues. V lost 3 bases, J lost 5 bases, and 13 bases lay in between. Germline lookup yields CDR1 PRHDT and CDR2 FYEKMQ (reference sequence). This CDR3 is CASSFVGEMETQYF. The CDR3 DNA reads TGTGCCAGCAGCTTTGTGGGAGAAATGGAGACCCAGTACTTC.

This chain uses TRBV5-1 with TRBJ2-1; D possibly matches TRBD1 or TRBD2 (5 bases each). The germline CDR1 and CDR2 sequences are SGHRS and YFSETQ. This CDR3 region has 13 residues. Trimming left V 2 bases short and J 10 bases short, with 13 bases between. CDR3 region: CASSLTREYEQFF. The CDR3 DNA follows: TGCGCCAGCAGCTTAACCAGGGAGTACGAGCAGTTCTTC.

V is TRBV28 and J is TRBJ2-7, with a weak D call TRBD2 (5 bases). The germline CDR1 and CDR2 sequences are MDHEN and SYDVKM. Trimming left V 3 bases short and J 2 bases short, with 11 bases between. The CDR3 extends over 14 amino acids. Here the CDR3 DNA reads TGTGCCAGCAGTTTCAGCGGAGAAACCTACGAGCAGTACTTC. Translated, it gives CASSFSGETYEQYF. Variable domain in full (rest from reference TRBV28 and TRBJ2-7): DVKVTQSSRYLVKRTGEKVFLECVQDMDHENMFWYRQDPGLGLRLIYFSYDVKMKEKGDIPEGYSVSREKKERFSLILESASTNQTSMYLCASSFSGETYEQYFGPGTRLTVT.